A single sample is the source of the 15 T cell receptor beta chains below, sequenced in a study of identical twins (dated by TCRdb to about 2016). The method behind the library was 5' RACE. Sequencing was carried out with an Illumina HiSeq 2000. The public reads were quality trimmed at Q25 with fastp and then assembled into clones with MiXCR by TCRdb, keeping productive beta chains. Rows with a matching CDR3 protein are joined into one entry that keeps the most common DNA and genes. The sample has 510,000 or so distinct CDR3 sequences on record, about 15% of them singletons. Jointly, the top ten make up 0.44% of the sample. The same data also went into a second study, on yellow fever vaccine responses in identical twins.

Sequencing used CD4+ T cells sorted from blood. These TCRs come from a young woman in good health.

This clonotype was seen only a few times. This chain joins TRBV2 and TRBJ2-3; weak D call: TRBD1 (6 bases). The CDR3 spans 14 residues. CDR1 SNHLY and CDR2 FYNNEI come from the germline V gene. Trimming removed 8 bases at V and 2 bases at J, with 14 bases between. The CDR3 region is CASRDRSFTDTQYF. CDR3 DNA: TGTGCCAGCCGAGACAGGTCTTTCACAGATACGCAGTATTTT.

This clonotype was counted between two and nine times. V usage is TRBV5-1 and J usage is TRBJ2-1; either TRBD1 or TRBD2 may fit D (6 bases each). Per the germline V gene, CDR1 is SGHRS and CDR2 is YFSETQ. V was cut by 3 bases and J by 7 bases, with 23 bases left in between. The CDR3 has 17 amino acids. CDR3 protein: CASSSGGLGGERNEQFF. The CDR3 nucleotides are TGCGCCAGCAGCTCCGGGGGCCTAGGGGGAGAGCGGAATGAGCAGTTCTTC.

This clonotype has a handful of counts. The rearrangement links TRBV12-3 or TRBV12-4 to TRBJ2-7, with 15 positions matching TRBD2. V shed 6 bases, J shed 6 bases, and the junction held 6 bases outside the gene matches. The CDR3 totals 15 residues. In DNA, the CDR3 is TGTGCCAGCAGCGGACTAGCGGGAGGGATCGGCGAGCAGTACTTC. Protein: CASSGLAGGIGEQYF.

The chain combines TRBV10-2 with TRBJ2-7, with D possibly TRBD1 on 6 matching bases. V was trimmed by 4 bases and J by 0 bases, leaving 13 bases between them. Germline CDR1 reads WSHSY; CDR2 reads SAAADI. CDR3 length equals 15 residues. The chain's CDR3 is CASSGGTSSSYEQYF. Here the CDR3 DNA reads TGCGCCAGCAGTGGGGGGACAAGCAGCTCCTACGAGCAGTACTTC.

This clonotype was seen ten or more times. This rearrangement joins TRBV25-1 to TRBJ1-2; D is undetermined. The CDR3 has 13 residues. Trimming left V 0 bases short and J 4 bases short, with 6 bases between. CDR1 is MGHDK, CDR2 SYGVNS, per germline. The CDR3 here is CASSEYLFYGYTF. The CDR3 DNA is TGTGCCAGCAGTGAATACCTCTTCTATGGCTACACCTTC.

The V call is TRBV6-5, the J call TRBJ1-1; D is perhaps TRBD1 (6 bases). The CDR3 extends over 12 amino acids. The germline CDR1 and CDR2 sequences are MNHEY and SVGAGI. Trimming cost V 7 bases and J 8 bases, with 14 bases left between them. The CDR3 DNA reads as TGTGCCAGCACCTCCATAAGGGGGGAAGCTTTCTTT. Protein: CASTSIRGEAFF.

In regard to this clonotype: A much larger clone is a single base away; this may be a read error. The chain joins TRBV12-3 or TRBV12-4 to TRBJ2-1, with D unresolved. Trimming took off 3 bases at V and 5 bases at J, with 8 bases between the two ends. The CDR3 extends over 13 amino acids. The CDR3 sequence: CASSFTPHNEQFF. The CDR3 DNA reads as TGTGCCAGCAGTTTCACCCCCCACAATGAGCAGTTCTTC.

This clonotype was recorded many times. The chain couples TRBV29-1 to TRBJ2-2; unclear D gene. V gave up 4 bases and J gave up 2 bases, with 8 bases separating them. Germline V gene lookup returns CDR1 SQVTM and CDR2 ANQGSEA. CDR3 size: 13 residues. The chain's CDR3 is CSVASLNTGELFF. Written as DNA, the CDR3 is TGCAGCGTTGCCAGTCTTAACACCGGGGAGCTGTTTTTT.

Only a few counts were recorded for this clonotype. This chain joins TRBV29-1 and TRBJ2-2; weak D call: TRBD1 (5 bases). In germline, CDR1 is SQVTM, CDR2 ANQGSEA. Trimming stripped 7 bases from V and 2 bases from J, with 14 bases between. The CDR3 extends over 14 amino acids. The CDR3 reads CSALRQGNTGELFF. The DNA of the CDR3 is TGCAGCGCCCTGAGGCAGGGTAACACCGGGGAGCTGTTTTTT.

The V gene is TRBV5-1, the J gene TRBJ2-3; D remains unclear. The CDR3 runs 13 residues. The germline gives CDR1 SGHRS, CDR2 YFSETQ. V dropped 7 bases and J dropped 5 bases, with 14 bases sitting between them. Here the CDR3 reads CASLDPPQDTQYF. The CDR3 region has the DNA TGCGCCAGCTTGGACCCTCCACAAGATACGCAGTATTTT.

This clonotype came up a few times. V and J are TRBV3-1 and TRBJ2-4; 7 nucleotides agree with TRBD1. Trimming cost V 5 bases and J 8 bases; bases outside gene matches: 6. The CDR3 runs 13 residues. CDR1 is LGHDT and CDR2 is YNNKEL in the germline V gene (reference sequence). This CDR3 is CASSIRQGDIQYF. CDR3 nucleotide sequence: TGTGCCAGCAGCATACGACAGGGAGACATTCAGTACTTC.

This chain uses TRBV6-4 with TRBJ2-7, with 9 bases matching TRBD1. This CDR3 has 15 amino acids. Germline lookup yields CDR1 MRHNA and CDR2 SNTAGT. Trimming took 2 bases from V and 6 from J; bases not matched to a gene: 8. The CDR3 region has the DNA TGTGCCAGCAGTGACGGCGGGACAGGGCTTTTCGAGCAGTACTTC. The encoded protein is CASSDGGTGLFEQYF.

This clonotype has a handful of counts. The CDR3 here is CASSSWGTPDHEQFF. CDR3 bases: TGTGCCAGCAGCTCCTGGGGGACTCCAGACCATGAGCAGTTCTTC. The V call is TRBV7-9, the J call TRBJ2-1; tentative D call: TRBD2 (6 bases). Germline V gene data show CDR1 as SEHNR and CDR2 as FQNEAQ (reference sequence). The V end was cut by 4 bases, the J end by 8 bases, with 18 bases between. The CDR3 is made up of 15 amino acids.

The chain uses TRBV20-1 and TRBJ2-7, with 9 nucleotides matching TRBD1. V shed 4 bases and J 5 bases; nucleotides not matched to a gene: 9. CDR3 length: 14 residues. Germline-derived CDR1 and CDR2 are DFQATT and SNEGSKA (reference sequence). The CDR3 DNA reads TGCAGTGCTACAACCGGGACAGGGACCAACGAGCAGTACTTC. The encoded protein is CSATTGTGTNEQYF.

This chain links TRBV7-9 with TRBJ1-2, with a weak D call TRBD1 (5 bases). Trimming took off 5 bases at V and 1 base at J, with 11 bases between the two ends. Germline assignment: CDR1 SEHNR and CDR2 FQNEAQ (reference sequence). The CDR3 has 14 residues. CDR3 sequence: CASSRTGLNYGYTF. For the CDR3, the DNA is TGTGCCAGCAGCCGAACAGGTCTTAACTATGGCTACACCTTC.